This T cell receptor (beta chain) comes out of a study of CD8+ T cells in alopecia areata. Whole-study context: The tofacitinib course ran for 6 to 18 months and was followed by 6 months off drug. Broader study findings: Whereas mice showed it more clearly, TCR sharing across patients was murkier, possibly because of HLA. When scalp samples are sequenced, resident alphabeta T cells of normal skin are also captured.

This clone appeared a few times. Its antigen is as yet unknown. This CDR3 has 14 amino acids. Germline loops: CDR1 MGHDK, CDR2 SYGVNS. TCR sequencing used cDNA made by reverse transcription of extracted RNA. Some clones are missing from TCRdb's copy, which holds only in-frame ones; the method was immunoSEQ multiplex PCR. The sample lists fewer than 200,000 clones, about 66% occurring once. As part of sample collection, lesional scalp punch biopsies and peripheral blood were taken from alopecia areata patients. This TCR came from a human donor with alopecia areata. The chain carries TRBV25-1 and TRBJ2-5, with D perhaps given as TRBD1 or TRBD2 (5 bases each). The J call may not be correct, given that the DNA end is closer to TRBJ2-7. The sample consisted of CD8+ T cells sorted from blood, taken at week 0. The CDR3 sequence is CASSPGDGPYEQYF. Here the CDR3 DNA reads TGTGCCAGCAGCCCCGGGGACGGCCCCTACGAGCAGTACTTC.